Below, 2 T cell receptor beta chains from the same sample are listed, as sequenced in a study of T cell changes during pregnancy in multiple sclerosis. The data were produced by immunoSEQ multiplex PCR, yet TCRdb's version contains in-frame clones alone and is incomplete. The sample holds some 94,000 clones, under 95% seen once. The starting material was peripheral blood, obtained in the first trimester of pregnancy. Receptor source: a female donor with multiple sclerosis, enrolled in a pregnancy study.

The DNA for the CDR3 is TGTGCCAGCAGCGCGGACAGGGGGCGTGAGCAGTTCTTC. Translation gives CASSADRGREQFF. V gene TRBV7-3 combines with J gene TRBJ2-1; 11 bases are shared with TRBD1. V was pared by 5 bases and J by 9 bases, with 3 bases of the junction left unmatched. Germline V gene data show CDR1 as SGHTA and CDR2 as FQGTGA. The CDR3 loop spans 13 amino acids. The complete variable domain, with remaining parts taken from reference TRBV7-3 and TRBJ2-1, reads GAGVSQTPSNKVTEKGKYVELRCDPISGHTALYWYRQSLGQGPEFLIYFQGTGAADDSGLPNDRFFAVRPEGSVSTLKIQRTERGDSAVYLCASSADRGREQFFGPGTRLTVL.

The chain is built from TRBV6-1 and TRBJ2-7; maybe TRBD1 (6 bases). The CDR3 extends over 16 amino acids. Germline assignment: CDR1 MNHNS and CDR2 SASEGT. V lost 1 base, J lost 3 bases, and 16 bases lay in between. The CDR3 nucleotides are TGTGCCAGCAGTGAAGTAGGACAGTTCCCCCTCTACGAGCAGTACTTC. This translates into CASSEVGQFPLYEQYF.